Following are 9 T cell receptor beta chains from one sample sequenced in a study of cytomegalovirus exposure and HLA in healthy donors. Repertoires were generated with immunoSEQ multiplex PCR, while TCRdb's copy carries only in-frame clones and drops some. This sample carries fewer than 100,000 clones, about 94% of them seen once, and the ten largest clones take about 2.1%. The specimen sequenced was PBMCs. The receptors derive from a young woman in good health and CMV-seronegative.

The rearrangement links TRBV6-1 to TRBJ1-1; no clear D gene. In germline, CDR1 is MNHNS, CDR2 SASEGT. CDR3 length: 15 amino acids. The V gene lost 4 bases and the J gene lost 0 bases, with 12 bases spanning the gap. The CDR3 sequence is CASSASGLVNTEAFF. The CDR3 region has the DNA TGTGCCAGCAGTGCAAGCGGGTTGGTGAACACTGAAGCTTTCTTT.

This clone showed up just a few times. The gene calls are TRBV10-1 and TRBJ1-1; 9 positions match TRBD1. The CDR3 spans 15 residues. Germline CDR1 WNHNN, CDR2 SYGVQD (reference sequence). V shed 5 bases and J 5 bases; nucleotides not matched to a gene: 9. The CDR3 reads CASSKIPGQGTEAFF. The CDR3 DNA follows: TGCGCCAGCAGTAAAATACCGGGACAGGGAACTGAAGCTTTCTTT.

The V gene is TRBV5-1, the J gene TRBJ2-7; the D gene is possibly TRBD1 (6 bases). This CDR3 is built from 13 residues. V dropped 4 bases and J dropped 3 bases, with 11 bases sitting between them. Germline V lookup: CDR1 SGHRS, CDR2 YFSETQ. CDR3 sequence: CASSPTGNYEQYF. CDR3 nucleotides: TGCGCCAGCAGCCCTACAGGGAACTACGAGCAGTACTTC.

The chain links TRBV9 to TRBJ2-5; 8 bases are shared with TRBD2. With V trimmed by 3 bases and J by 1 base, 5 bases remained unmatched. The CDR3 is made up of 15 amino acids. Germline CDR1 reads SGDLS; CDR2 reads YYNGEE. CDR3 sequence reads: CASSARGGVQETQYF. CDR3 nucleotides: TGTGCCAGCAGCGCCCGGGGGGGGGTCCAAGAGACCCAGTACTTC.

The count of this clone is one. The chain couples TRBV11-3 to TRBJ2-2; a weak D match, TRBD2 (5 bases). This CDR3 contains 14 residues. Looked up from germline, CDR1 is SGHNT and CDR2 is YENEEA. Trimming took off 3 bases at V and 6 bases at J, with 11 bases between the two ends. CDR3 loop: CASSLSSGSGELFF. CDR3 DNA: TGTGCCAGCAGCTTGTCTTCGGGATCCGGGGAGCTGTTTTTT.

The gene calls are TRBV5-8 and TRBJ1-2; unclear D gene. CDR1 and CDR2 from the germline V gene are SGHTS and YDEGEE. Trimming cost V 0 bases and J 5 bases, with 8 bases left between them. This CDR3 is 13 amino acids long. CDR3 loop: CASSLVKRYGYTF. In DNA form, the CDR3 reads TGTGCCAGCAGCTTGGTCAAGCGTTATGGCTACACCTTC. Based on the CDR3 plus reference TRBV5-8 and TRBJ1-2, the full variable domain is EAGVTQSPTHLIKTRGQQATLRCSPISGHTSVYWYQQALGLGLQFLLWYDEGEERNRGNFPPRFSGRQFPNYSSELNVNALELEDSALYLCASSLVKRYGYTFGSGTRLTVV.

This clone was found once. This chain uses TRBV14 with TRBJ2-3; D not certain. The CDR3 loop spans 14 amino acids. Germline CDR1 reads SGHDN; CDR2 reads FVKESK. Trimming pared 1 base from V and 4 bases from J, leaving 9 bases between. In DNA, the CDR3 is TGTGCCAGCAGCCAAGCGTGGCCAGCAGATACGCAGTATTTT. It is translated as CASSQAWPADTQYF.

The rearrangement joins TRBV7-8 to TRBJ2-1; D gene unclear. V shed 1 base and J shed 10 bases, with 8 bases lying between them. The CDR3 contains 12 residues. Germline V gene data show CDR1 as SGHVS and CDR2 as FQNEAQ. The CDR3 DNA reads TGTGCCAGCAGCTTAGGCCCCAGAGAGCAGTTCTTC. This translates into CASSLGPREQFF.

CDR3 coding DNA: TGTGCCAGCAGCTTAGCGGCTGGTTCTTACGAGCAGTACTTC. Translated, it gives CASSLAAGSYEQYF. This sequence joins TRBV7-9 and TRBJ2-7, with D unclear. The germline V gene encodes CDR1 SEHNR and CDR2 FQNEAQ (reference sequence). The CDR3 totals 14 residues. Trimming removed 0 bases at V and 4 bases at J, with 10 bases between.